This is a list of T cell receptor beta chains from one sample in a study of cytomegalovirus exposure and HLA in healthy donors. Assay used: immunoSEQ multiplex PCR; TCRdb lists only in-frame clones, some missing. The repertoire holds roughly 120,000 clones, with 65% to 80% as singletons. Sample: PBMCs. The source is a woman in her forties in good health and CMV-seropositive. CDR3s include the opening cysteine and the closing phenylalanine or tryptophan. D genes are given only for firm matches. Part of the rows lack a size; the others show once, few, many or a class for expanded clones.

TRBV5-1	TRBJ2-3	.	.	TGCGCCAGCAGTCCTCCGGGAGCTAGAGTGGATACGCAGTATTTT	CASSPPGARVDTQYF
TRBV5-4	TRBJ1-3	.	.	TGTGCCAGCAGCCGTCACGGGGGAGTTAGGAACACCATATATTTT	CASSRHGGVRNTIYF
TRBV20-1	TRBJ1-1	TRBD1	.	TGCAGTGCTTTGGACAGGGGCGCCCGCTTT	CSALDRGARF
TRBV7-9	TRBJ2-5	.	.	TGTGCCAGCAGCCGAGGACAGCCAGGGGAGACCCAGTACTTC	CASSRGQPGETQYF
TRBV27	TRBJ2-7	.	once	TGTGCCAGCAGTTGGAGACTTGGATCCGAGCAGTACTTC	CASSWRLGSEQYF
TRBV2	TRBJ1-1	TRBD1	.	TGTGCCAGCGGGCCGGGACAGACAGTTCCTGAAGCTTTCTTT	CASGPGQTVPEAFF
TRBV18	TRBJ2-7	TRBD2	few	TGTGCCAGCTCACCGCCGGGACTAGCCTCCTACGAGCAGTACTTC	CASSPPGLASYEQYF
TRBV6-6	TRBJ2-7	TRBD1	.	TGTGCCAGCAGTCCACAGGGGTTCGAGCAGTACTTC	CASSPQGFEQYF
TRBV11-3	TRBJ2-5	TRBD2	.	TGTGCCAGCAGCTTAGGGGGACTAATTGAAGAGACCCAGTACTTC	CASSLGGLIEETQYF
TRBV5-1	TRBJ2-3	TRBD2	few	TGCGCCAGCAGCTTGACTAGCGGGAGTTCAGATACGCAGTATTTT	CASSLTSGSSDTQYF
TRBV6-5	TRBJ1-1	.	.	TGTGCCAGCAGTTACTCGGGCCGCATGAACACTGAAGCTTTCTTT	CASSYSGRMNTEAFF
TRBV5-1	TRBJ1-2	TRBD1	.	TGCGCCAGCAGCGGGGGACAGGGAATTCATGGCTACACCTTC	CASSGGQGIHGYTF
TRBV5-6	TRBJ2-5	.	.	TGTGCCAGCAGCTACGACAGGCAAGAGACCCAGTACTTC	CASSYDRQETQYF
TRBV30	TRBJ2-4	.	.	TGTGCCTGGAGTAATGGAGGTCGAAGGGACATTCAGTACTTC	CAWSNGGRRDIQYF
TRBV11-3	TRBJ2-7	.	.	TGTGCCAGCAGCGATACACGATCCTACGAGCAGTACTTC	CASSDTRSYEQYF
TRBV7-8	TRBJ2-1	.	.	TGTGCCAGCAGCTTAGGGCAGGGTCTCCTGGGCAATGAGCAGTTCTTC	CASSLGQGLLGNEQFF
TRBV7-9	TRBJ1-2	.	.	TGTGCCAGCAGTCCCCTTATATCAGGGGCGGTCGGCTACACCTTC	CASSPLISGAVGYTF
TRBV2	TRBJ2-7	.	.	TGTGCCAGCAGTGAAGCGAGGACTACGGACGAGCAGTACTTC	CASSEARTTDEQYF
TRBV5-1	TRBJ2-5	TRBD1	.	TGCGCCAGCAGCGCCCGCCAGGGGGCACAACAAGAGACCCAGTACTTC	CASSARQGAQQETQYF
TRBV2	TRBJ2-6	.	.	TGTGCCAGCAGTGAACAGGGAACCTCCGGGGCCAACGTCCTGACTTTC	CASSEQGTSGANVLTF
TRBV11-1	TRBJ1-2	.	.	TGTGCCAGCAGCTTATCGGGGATCGGCTACACCTTC	CASSLSGIGYTF
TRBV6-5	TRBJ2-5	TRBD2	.	TGTGCCAGCAGTTACTTCGGCAGGGAGGGGGAGACCCAGTACTTC	CASSYFGREGETQYF
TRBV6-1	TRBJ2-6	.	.	TGTGCCAGCAGTGAAGAGGTGGGGCAGCCCCTAGGGGCCAACGTCCTGACTTTC	CASSEEVGQPLGANVLTF
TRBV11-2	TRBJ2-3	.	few	TGTGCCAGCAGCTCACCCTCTAGGAACCCAGATACGCAGTATTTT	CASSSPSRNPDTQYF
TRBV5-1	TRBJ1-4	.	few	TGCGCCAGCAAGGGGCTTTTAATTAATGAAAAACTGTTTTTT	CASKGLLINEKLFF
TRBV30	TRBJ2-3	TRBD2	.	TGTGCCTGGAGTCTAGCGGGAGGGCCCTCTGGTACAGATACGCAGTATTTT	CAWSLAGGPSGTDTQYF
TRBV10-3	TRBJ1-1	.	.	TGTGCCATCAGCGGGGGGGCGGGTGAAGCTTTCTTT	CAISGGAGEAFF
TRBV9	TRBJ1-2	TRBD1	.	TGTGCCAGCAGCGTGGGGACAGGGAACTATGGCTACACCTTC	CASSVGTGNYGYTF
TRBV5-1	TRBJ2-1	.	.	TGCGCCAGCAGCTTGGGTGGACAGCGGAATGAGCAGTTCTTC	CASSLGGQRNEQFF
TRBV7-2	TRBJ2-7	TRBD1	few	TGTGCCAGCAGCCCGGGACAGGGGGCTTACGAGCAGTACTTC	CASSPGQGAYEQYF
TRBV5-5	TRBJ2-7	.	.	TGTGCCAGCAGCAAAACAGACCACGAGCAGTACTTC	CASSKTDHEQYF
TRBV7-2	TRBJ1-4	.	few	TGTGCCAGCAGCCGAGGAGGGTTTGGGGAAAAACTGTTTTTT	CASSRGGFGEKLFF